This TCR beta chain was captured by sequencing in a study of OX40 agonist ivuxolimab in advanced cancers. About the research overall: Given to patients was ivuxolimab, an agonistic anti-OX40 (CD134) antibody. Recorded diagnoses for dose-escalation patients were hepatocellular carcinoma, melanoma, renal cell or head and neck cancer. A history of anti-PD-1, anti-PD-L1 or anti-CTLA-4 therapy was acceptable, and over 35% had some.

Autoimmune disease history or systemic immunosuppression led to patients being barred. Clones were read by immunoSEQ multiplex PCR, and TCRdb kept only the in-frame ones, dropping some. The sample includes 50,000 or so clones, over 80% of them seen just once. CDR1 and CDR2 (germline): LGHNA, YNFKEQ. This CDR3 has 16 residues. Deletions cut 1 base from V and 1 base from J, with 13 bases between. The chain joins TRBV4-2 to TRBJ1-1; D perhaps matches TRBD1 (6 bases). The material was CD4+ or CD8+ T cells sorted from blood, obtained in a trial of the OX40 agonist ivuxolimab. The TCR originated in an adult with an advanced solid tumor such as melanoma, head and neck, liver or kidney cancer. The CDR3 loop is CASSQVVGRGNTEAFF. CDR3 nucleotides: TGTGCCAGCAGCCAAGTGGTTGGCAGGGGGAACACTGAAGCTTTCTTT.